A single sample is the source of the 23 T cell receptor beta chains below, sequenced in a study of T cells in Graves' hyperthyroidism and ophthalmopathy. RNA transcripts yielded amplified TCR beta CDR3 regions. Initially, a first-round RT-PCR of the TCR CDR3 employed the HTBI primer set. TCRdb fed the multiplex PCR reads into MiXCR, producing one record per CDR3 protein. In the table there are some 400,000 distinct CDR3 sequences, over 11% of which are singletons. Material: blood. The receptors shown here come from a woman aged 55-69 years with Graves' hyperthyroidism.

The gene calls are TRBV11-2 and TRBJ1-4, with D uncertain. Trimming left V 3 bases short and J 14 bases short, with 16 bases between. Germline V gives CDR1 SGHAT, CDR2 FQNNGV. The CDR3 covers 13 residues. Written as DNA, the CDR3 is TGTGCCAGCAGCTTGGGCGTGAGCTCCCACCTGTTTTTT. It translates to CASSLGVSSHLFF.

This clonotype was detected many times. The J gene is TRBJ2-5, the V gene TRBV6-1; no clear D gene. Trimming shortened V by 2 bases and J by 2 bases, and 15 bases separated the two germline ends. CDR1 is MNHNS and CDR2 is SASEGT in the germline V gene. The length of the CDR3 is 16 residues. The DNA of the CDR3 is TGTGCCAGCAGTGAATATGGACGGATCCAACAAGAGACCCAGTACTTC. Its protein product is CASSEYGRIQQETQYF.

This clonotype was counted at least ten times. The CDR3 bases are TGTGCCAGCAGATTAACAGGGTATCAAGGAGCTTTCTTT. Amino acid sequence: CASRLTGYQGAFF. The chain carries TRBV28 and TRBJ1-1; D is perhaps TRBD1 (6 bases). Germline loops: CDR1 MDHEN, CDR2 SYDVKM. The CDR3 loop spans 13 amino acids. Trimming cost V 6 bases and J 10 bases, with 18 bases left between them.

This clonotype appeared many times. J is TRBJ1-5 and V is TRBV12-3 or TRBV12-4; 8 nucleotides match TRBD1. The length of the CDR3 is 14 residues. Trimming removed 5 bases from V and 7 bases from J; junction bases left unmatched: 7. CDR3 sequence: CASSRQGLGQPQHF. The CDR3 DNA sequence: TGTGCCAGCAGTCGACAGGGGTTAGGACAGCCCCAGCATTTT.

The rearrangement links TRBV15 to TRBJ2-3; perhaps TRBD2 as D (6 bases). Trimming removed 4 bases from V and 1 base from J, with 15 bases in between. Germline CDR1 LNHNV, CDR2 YYDKDF (reference sequence). This CDR3 is built from 16 residues. CDR3 bases: TGTGCCACCAGCAAGGCTAGCGTTACGGGCACAGATACGCAGTATTTT. This sequence encodes CATSKASVTGTDTQYF.

At least ten counts were recorded for this clonotype. The chain has TRBV18 and TRBJ1-2; D gene ambiguous. V was shortened by 1 base and J by 4 bases, with 16 bases between the two germline ends. Germline V gives CDR1 KGHSH, CDR2 LQKENI. The CDR3 is 16 amino acids. The CDR3 DNA follows: TGTGCCAGCTCACCACGAGGCCAGGACCTACTCTATGGCTACACCTTC. It yields the protein CASSPRGQDLLYGYTF.

The chain uses TRBV6-2 or TRBV6-3 and TRBJ1-5; 7 bases fit TRBD1. This CDR3 comprises 15 residues. Trimming took 2 bases from V and 4 from J; bases not matched to a gene: 5. Germline V lookup: CDR1 MNHEY, CDR2 SVGEGT. In nucleotides, the CDR3 is TGTGCCAGCAGTTACCACGGGACAGCGAATCAGCCCCAGCATTTT. This sequence encodes CASSYHGTANQPQHF.

This clonotype was counted many times. The chain employs TRBV12-3 or TRBV12-4 and TRBJ1-5, with a possible D match to TRBD1 (6 bases). The CDR3 sequence is 15 residues long. Trimming removed 6 bases at V and 0 bases at J, with 12 bases between. The CDR3 region has the DNA TGTGCCAGCAGCTCCGGACAGTATAGCAATCAGCCCCAGCATTTT. Protein: CASSSGQYSNQPQHF.

This clonotype was counted at least ten times. The chain joins TRBV2 to TRBJ2-5; 10 positions match TRBD1. V shed 7 bases, J shed 5 bases, and the junction held 7 bases outside the gene matches. CDR3 size: 14 residues. Germline V gives CDR1 SNHLY, CDR2 FYNNEI. CDR3 nucleotide sequence: TGTGCCAGCATCAAGGACAGGGGGAGTGAGACCCAGTACTTC. Translated: CASIKDRGSETQYF.

V and J are TRBV18 and TRBJ2-7; D perhaps matches TRBD2 (5 bases). This CDR3 spans 17 amino acids. From germline, CDR1 is KGHSH and CDR2 LQKENI. The germline V and J ends were trimmed by 1 base and 1 base, with 17 bases remaining between them. CDR3 DNA: TGTGCCAGCTCACCACGGCACGGCAGCCCGGGGTCCTACGAGCAGTACTTC. It specifies CASSPRHGSPGSYEQYF. The entire variable domain, with the rest obtained from reference TRBV18 and TRBJ2-7, is as follows: NAGVMQNPRHLVRRRGQEARLRCSPMKGHSHVYWYRQLPEEGLKFMVYLQKENIIDESGMPKERFSAEFPKEGPSILRIQQVVRGDSAAYFCASSPRHGSPGSYEQYFGPGTRLTVT.

About this clonotype: A clone one base away is much larger, so this may be a read error. V usage is TRBV10-3 and J usage is TRBJ1-1; TRBD1 matches 10 bases. V lost 7 bases, J lost 0 bases, and 8 bases stayed unmatched. Germline V gives CDR1 ENHRY, CDR2 SYGVKD. The CDR3 is made up of 16 amino acids. The chain's CDR3 is CAINATGGGMNTEAFF. CDR3 nucleotide sequence: TGTGCCATCAACGCGACAGGGGGCGGAATGAACACTGAAGCTTTCTTT.

The table lists this clonotype with many counts. V is TRBV27 and J is TRBJ2-1; 10 bases map to TRBD1. This CDR3 has 14 residues. Losses at the gene ends were 3 bases for V and 9 bases for J; bases not matched to a gene: 5. CDR1 and CDR2 (germline): MNHEY, SMNVEV (reference sequence). CDR3 nucleotide sequence: TGTGCCAGCAGTTTCGGACAGGGGGTTGGTGAGCAGTTCTTC. Translated: CASSFGQGVGEQFF.

This clonotype was recorded at least ten times. The J gene is TRBJ2-5, the V gene TRBV24-1; tentative D call: TRBD2 (5 bases). V lost 5 bases to trimming and J lost 2 bases, with 8 bases between them. The CDR3 totals 13 residues. The germline CDR1 and CDR2 sequences are KGHDR and SFDVKD. The CDR3 loop is CATSVAPQETQYF. DNA for the CDR3: TGTGCCACCAGTGTAGCGCCGCAAGAGACCCAGTACTTC.

The chain carries TRBV6-4 and TRBJ2-1, with 8 bases that match TRBD2. The CDR3 spans 18 residues. V shed 7 bases and J 3 bases; nucleotides not matched to a gene: 17. The V gene's germline CDR1 is MRHNA and CDR2 SNTAGT. CDR3 sequence reads: CASNGVGNSREDYNEQFF. CDR3 bases: TGTGCCAGCAATGGGGTAGGAAACTCGCGGGAGGACTACAATGAGCAGTTCTTC.

This clonotype occurred many times. The rearrangement links TRBV7-6 to TRBJ2-6; TRBD2 matches at 9 bases. Germline lookup yields CDR1 SGHVS and CDR2 FNYEAQ. V was clipped by 0 bases and J by 0 bases; unmatched bases: 9. The CDR3 runs 20 residues. As DNA, the CDR3 is TGTGCCAGCAGCTTAGCGCGAACTAGCGGGTACAGCTCTGGGGCCAACGTCCTGACTTTC. Translated: CASSLARTSGYSSGANVLTF.

This clonotype has ten or more counts. Written as DNA, the CDR3 is TGTGCCAGCAGGAGGACTAGCGGGCAAGAGACCCAGTACTTC. This gives the protein CASRRTSGQETQYF. V and J are TRBV2 and TRBJ2-5; 11 positions match TRBD2. The V segment lost 6 bases and the J segment 2 bases; nucleotides outside the gene matches: 2. Looked up from germline, CDR1 is SNHLY and CDR2 is FYNNEI. CDR3 size: 14 residues.

Ten or more counts support this clonotype. The CDR3 loop reads CASRGGWNNEQFF. The CDR3 region has the DNA TGCGCCAGCAGAGGGGGCTGGAACAATGAGCAGTTCTTC. The chain combines TRBV10-2 with TRBJ2-1, with 7 positions matching TRBD1. V lost 6 bases, J lost 5 bases, and 4 bases stayed unmatched. Germline loops: CDR1 WSHSY, CDR2 SAAADI. The CDR3 extends over 13 amino acids.

This chain joins TRBV19 and TRBJ1-3; D is perhaps TRBD1 (5 bases). V lost 7 bases and J lost 4, with 14 bases in between. Per germline, CDR1 LNHDA and CDR2 SQIVND (reference sequence). This CDR3 is built from 14 residues. The CDR3 DNA follows: TGTGCCAGTACCGAAGATGGGGGGGGAAACACCATATATTTT. It specifies CASTEDGGGNTIYF.

This clonotype was counted ten times or more. A junction boundary mismatches the germline segment, possibly from a read error. This chain links TRBV7-8 with TRBJ2-1, with TRBD1 as a possible D gene (5 bases). In germline, CDR1 is SGHVS, CDR2 FQNEAQ. This CDR3 is built from 17 residues. As DNA, the CDR3 is TGTGCCAGCAGCTTGGTCCAGGCAGGGCGAAGTGACAATGAACAGTTCTTC. This translates into CASSLVQAGRSDNEQFF.

The chain joins TRBV7-8 to TRBJ2-3; TRBD2 matches at 9 bases. CDR1 and CDR2 (germline): SGHVS, FQNEAQ. V lost 5 bases, J lost 0 bases, and 15 bases stayed unmatched. The CDR3 has 19 amino acids. CDR3 coding DNA: TGTGCCAGCAGCCCCCGGCGAGCGGGAGGCCTTTCTAGCACAGATACGCAGTATTTT. This encodes CASSPRRAGGLSSTDTQYF.

This clonotype showed up just once. The chain combines TRBV5-4 with TRBJ2-5; TRBD1 might be the D (6 bases). This CDR3 has 14 amino acids. Trimming shortened V by 5 bases and J by 4 bases, and 15 bases separated the two germline ends. Germline CDR1 reads SGHNT; CDR2 reads YYREEE (reference sequence). The DNA for the CDR3 is TGTGCCAGCAGGGACCCAGGGGTGGGAGAGACCCAGTACTTC. Its translation: CASRDPGVGETQYF.

This clonotype has only a few counts. The chain has TRBV5-1 and TRBJ2-2, with TRBD2 identical over 8 bases. Per germline, CDR1 SGHRS and CDR2 YFSETQ. The CDR3 runs 15 residues. Unmatched junction bases numbered 4, after V lost 1 base and J lost 5 bases. This CDR3 is CASSLPAGGTGELFF. The CDR3, as DNA: TGCGCCAGCAGCTTGCCCGCGGGAGGTACCGGGGAGCTGTTTTTT.

This clonotype occurred many times. The rearrangement joins TRBV7-9 to TRBJ1-5; D is undetermined. In germline, CDR1 is SEHNR, CDR2 FQNEAQ (reference sequence). The germline V and J ends were trimmed by 1 base and 3 bases, with 7 bases remaining between them. The CDR3 covers 14 residues. The CDR3 sequence is CASSLEGANQPQHF. DNA of the CDR3: TGTGCCAGCAGCTTAGAGGGCGCCAATCAGCCCCAGCATTTT.